This TCR beta chain was sequenced during a study of blood T cell repertoires in COVID-19. Study-level information: Whether acute or convalescent, the COVID-19 samples came from the United States, Italy and Spain. T cells, B-cell-depleted T cells, or PBMCs supplied cDNA or gDNA.

Authors' data handling: Estimation of nucleated cell counts was performed using reference gene primer amplification. TCRdb's copy holds only in-frame clones and misses some; the assay was immunoSEQ multiplex PCR. The V and J calls and clone size are taken from that table; D and trimming were inferred from the DNA. The sample lists about 150,000 clones, 80% to 90% occurring once. This clone was seen repeatedly, ten times or more. The Seattle patients, enrolled during active infection, were followed longitudinally. V lost 0 bases and J 5 bases, leaving 4 bases between the germline ends. CDR3 length equals 12 residues. Germline V gives CDR1 PRHDT, CDR2 FYEKMQ (reference sequence).

The sample was peripheral blood. The TCR was taken from a man aged 18 to 30 with COVID-19, enrolled during active disease. The V call is TRBV13, the J call TRBJ1-1; no definite D call. The CDR3 spells CASSLGQTEAFF. CDR3 DNA: TGTGCCAGCAGCTTAGGCCAGACTGAAGCTTTCTTT. Based on the CDR3 plus reference TRBV13 and TRBJ1-1, the full variable domain is AAGVIQSPRHLIKEKRETATLKCYPIPRHDTVYWYQQGPGQDPQFLISFYEKMQSDKGSIPDRFSAQQFSDYHSELNMSSLELGDSALYFCASSLGQTEAFFGQGTRLTVV.